This is a list of T cell receptor beta chains from one sample in a study of response to subunit inactivated influenza vaccine. TCRdb ran MiXCR on the RT-PCR reads and lists one entry per CDR3 protein. The repertoire holds 800,000 or so distinct CDR3 sequences, with approximately 21% as singletons. Sequencing used PBMCs from blood, obtained 4 to 6 days after vaccination. These receptors were obtained from a man aged 45-65 years who received an inactivated influenza vaccine. Both conserved end residues are part of each CDR3. Each record gives: D gene, V gene, J gene, clone size, CDR3 protein, CDR3 DNA. A D gene is named only where the DNA matches it firmly. Clone size is given for some rows only: seen once, a few or many times, or a class if the clone is expanded.

D: -
V: TRBV29-1
J: TRBJ2-3
size: -
CDR3: CSVKTGPDTQYF
DNA: TGCAGCGTTAAGACAGGCCCAGATACGCAGTATTTT

D: -
V: TRBV29-1
J: TRBJ1-2
size: -
CDR3: CSVEDRIYGYTF
DNA: TGCAGCGTTGAAGACAGGATTTATGGCTACACCTTC

D: -
V: TRBV29-1
J: TRBJ2-7
size: -
CDR3: CSVDDGYEQYF
DNA: TGCAGCGTTGATGACGGCTACGAGCAGTACTTC

D: -
V: TRBV6-1
J: TRBJ1-2
size: -
CDR3: CASSEAGNDGYTF
DNA: TGTGCCAGCAGTGAAGCCGGGAACGATGGCTACACCTTC

D: -
V: TRBV29-1
J: TRBJ2-5
size: many
CDR3: CSVELGGETQYF
DNA: TGCAGCGTGGAATTGGGTGGTGAGACCCAGTACTTC

D: TRBD1
V: TRBV9
J: TRBJ2-3
size: -
CDR3: CASSVGTGSSTDTQYF
DNA: TGTGCCAGCAGCGTGGGGACAGGGTCTAGCACAGATACGCAGTATTTT

D: -
V: TRBV7-9
J: TRBJ2-1
size: -
CDR3: CASSPEGVRYNEQFF
DNA: TGTGCCAGCAGCCCGGAGGGGGTACGCTACAATGAGCAGTTCTTC

D: -
V: TRBV12-3/TRBV12-4
J: TRBJ2-3
size: -
CDR3: CASSRRVGGTSTDTQYF
DNA: TGTGCCAGCAGCCGTAGGGTTGGCGGGACAAGCACAGATACGCAGTATTTT

D: TRBD2
V: TRBV5-1
J: TRBJ2-1
size: many
CDR3: CASSLWGGNEQFF
DNA: TGCGCCAGCAGCTTGTGGGGGGGCAATGAGCAGTTCTTC

D: TRBD2
V: TRBV28
J: TRBJ2-7
size: few
CDR3: CASSPSMRTSGLNEQYF
DNA: TGTGCCAGCAGTCCATCTATGCGGACTAGCGGACTTAACGAGCAGTACTTC

D: -
V: TRBV6-1
J: TRBJ2-7
size: -
CDR3: CASNPRGTSYEQYF
DNA: TGTGCCAGCAATCCACGCGGGACCTCCTACGAGCAGTACTTC

D: TRBD2
V: TRBV20-1
J: TRBJ2-3
size: -
CDR3: CSAPTSGAPTDTQYF
DNA: TGCAGTGCTCCGACTAGCGGGGCCCCCACAGATACGCAGTATTTT

D: TRBD2
V: TRBV11-2
J: TRBJ2-3
size: -
CDR3: CASSVRLAGVPDTQYF
DNA: TGTGCCAGCAGCGTACGACTAGCGGGAGTCCCAGATACGCAGTATTTT

D: -
V: TRBV5-5
J: TRBJ2-7
size: -
CDR3: CASSLGDALFYEQYF
DNA: TGTGCCAGCAGCTTAGGAGACGCCCTCTTCTACGAGCAGTACTTC

D: TRBD1
V: TRBV29-1
J: TRBJ2-7
size: -
CDR3: CSVRSSSTKTGVYEQYF
DNA: TGCAGCGTTCGCTCCTCATCAACCAAAACAGGGGTCTACGAGCAGTACTTC

D: -
V: TRBV7-8
J: TRBJ2-5
size: few
CDR3: CASSIGWKETQYF
DNA: TGTGCCAGCAGCATAGGGTGGAAAGAGACCCAGTACTTC

D: -
V: TRBV20-1
J: TRBJ1-4
size: -
CDR3: CSASVMVSNEKLFF
DNA: TGCAGTGCATCCGTTATGGTGTCTAATGAAAAACTGTTTTTT

D: -
V: TRBV29-1
J: TRBJ2-5
size: few
CDR3: CSVELGHAGLETQYF
DNA: TGCAGCGTTGAATTGGGACATGCGGGCTTGGAGACCCAGTACTTC

D: -
V: TRBV4-2
J: TRBJ2-1
size: few
CDR3: CASQRGGSETEQFF
DNA: TGTGCCAGCCAAAGGGGGGGGTCGGAAACCGAGCAGTTCTTC

D: -
V: TRBV6-2/TRBV6-3
J: TRBJ2-1
size: few
CDR3: CASSPRLVSRNEQFF
DNA: TGTGCCAGCAGTCCCCGACTTGTCTCCCGGAATGAGCAGTTCTTC

D: TRBD2
V: TRBV9
J: TRBJ2-1
size: few
CDR3: CASSDRTSGMTAYNEQFF
DNA: TGTGCCAGCAGCGATCGGACTAGCGGGATGACGGCGTACAATGAGCAGTTCTTC

D: -
V: TRBV19
J: TRBJ2-1
size: -
CDR3: CASSIVGDYNEQFF
DNA: TGTGCCAGTAGTATAGTGGGGGACTACAATGAGCAGTTCTTC

D: -
V: TRBV7-2
J: TRBJ2-5
size: -
CDR3: CASCYAFSQETQYF
DNA: TGTGCCAGCTGCTACGCCTTTTCCCAAGAGACCCAGTACTTC

D: TRBD1
V: TRBV20-1
J: TRBJ2-1
size: -
CDR3: CSAKAGTGVNEQFF
DNA: TGCAGTGCCAAGGCCGGGACAGGGGTGAATGAGCAGTTCTTC

D: -
V: TRBV24-1
J: TRBJ2-7
size: -
CDR3: CATSDSGRGYEQYF
DNA: TGTGCCACCAGTGACTCGGGACGTGGATACGAGCAGTACTTC

D: TRBD1
V: TRBV20-1
J: TRBJ2-1
size: -
CDR3: CSARNTGGNEQFF
DNA: TGCAGTGCTAGAAACACAGGGGGGAATGAGCAGTTCTTC

D: TRBD1
V: TRBV29-1
J: TRBJ1-6
size: few
CDR3: CSVSLGQGNSPLHF
DNA: TGCAGCGTCTCGTTGGGACAGGGCAATTCACCCCTCCACTTT

D: TRBD1
V: TRBV20-1
J: TRBJ2-5
size: few
CDR3: CSGHRGQETQYF
DNA: TGCAGTGGTCACAGGGGGCAAGAGACCCAGTACTTC

D: TRBD2
V: TRBV27
J: TRBJ2-1
size: many
CDR3: CASSLGLAGEQFF
DNA: TGTGCCAGCAGCTTGGGACTAGCCGGTGAGCAGTTCTTC

D: TRBD1
V: TRBV11-2
J: TRBJ2-3
size: -
CDR3: CASSLGGTGGEDTQYF
DNA: TGTGCCAGCAGCTTAGGAGGGACAGGGGGCGAAGATACGCAGTATTTT

D: -
V: TRBV20-1
J: TRBJ1-1
size: few
CDR3: CSATDDRNTEAFF
DNA: TGCAGTGCTACCGATGACAGGAATACTGAAGCTTTCTTT

D: TRBD2
V: TRBV6-2/TRBV6-3
J: TRBJ2-1
size: -
CDR3: CASSYLAGGPVKNEQFF
DNA: TGTGCCAGCAGTTACTTAGCGGGGGGCCCAGTCAAAAATGAGCAGTTCTTC

D: -
V: TRBV4-3
J: TRBJ2-6
size: few
CDR3: CASSQDLGGPGANVLTF
DNA: TGCGCCAGCAGCCAAGATTTGGGGGGTCCTGGGGCCAACGTCCTGACTTTC

D: -
V: TRBV6-2/TRBV6-3
J: TRBJ1-5
size: -
CDR3: CASSYSGDQPQHF
DNA: TGTGCCAGCAGTTACTCCGGTGATCAGCCCCAGCATTTT

D: -
V: TRBV10-3
J: TRBJ2-7
size: -
CDR3: CAISESAADSSYEQYF
DNA: TGTGCCATCAGTGAGTCAGCAGCAGATAGCTCCTACGAGCAGTACTTC

D: -
V: TRBV15
J: TRBJ2-7
size: -
CDR3: CATSRDYEERGYEQYF
DNA: TGTGCCACCAGCAGAGATTACGAGGAGCGTGGCTACGAGCAGTACTTC

D: -
V: TRBV6-1
J: TRBJ1-1
size: -
CDR3: CASSPTFLEAFF
DNA: TGTGCCAGCAGTCCCACGTTTCTTGAAGCTTTCTTT

D: -
V: TRBV7-2
J: TRBJ1-1
size: few
CDR3: CASSLAGSLPKTEAFF
DNA: TGTGCCAGCAGCTTAGCTGGCAGCCTGCCGAAGACTGAAGCTTTCTTT

D: -
V: TRBV20-1
J: TRBJ2-2
size: few
CDR3: CSARQDTGELFF
DNA: TGCAGTGCAAGACAGGACACCGGGGAGCTGTTTTTT

D: -
V: TRBV5-1
J: TRBJ2-7
size: -
CDR3: CASSGTTSRHEQYF
DNA: TGCGCCAGCAGCGGGACCACCTCTCGGCATGAGCAGTACTTC

D: -
V: TRBV2
J: TRBJ2-7
size: many
CDR3: CASRRAINSYEQYF
DNA: TGTGCCAGCAGGAGGGCCATTAACTCCTACGAGCAGTACTTC

D: -
V: TRBV5-1
J: TRBJ2-1
size: many
CDR3: CASSLTGNNEQFF
DNA: TGCGCCAGCAGCTTGACAGGGAACAATGAGCAGTTCTTC

D: TRBD2
V: TRBV27
J: TRBJ2-3
size: -
CDR3: CASSLRYGGLGTDTQYF
DNA: TGTGCCAGCAGTTTGCGGTACGGGGGGTTAGGCACAGATACGCAGTATTTT